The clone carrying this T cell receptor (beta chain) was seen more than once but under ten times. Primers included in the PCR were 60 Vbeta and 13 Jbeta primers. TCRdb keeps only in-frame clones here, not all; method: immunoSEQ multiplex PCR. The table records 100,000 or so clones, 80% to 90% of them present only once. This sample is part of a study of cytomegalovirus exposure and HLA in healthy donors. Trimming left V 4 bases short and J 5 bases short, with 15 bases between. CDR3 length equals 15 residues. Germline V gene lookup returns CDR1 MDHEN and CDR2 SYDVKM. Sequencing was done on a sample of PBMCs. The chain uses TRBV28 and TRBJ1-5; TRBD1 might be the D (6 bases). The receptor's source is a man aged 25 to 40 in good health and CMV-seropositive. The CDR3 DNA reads TGTGCCAGCAGTTCCTTCACAGGGATTCATCAGCCCCAGCATTTT. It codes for CASSSFTGIHQPQHF. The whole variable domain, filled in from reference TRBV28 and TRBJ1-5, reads DVKVTQSSRYLVKRTGEKVFLECVQDMDHENMFWYRQDPGLGLRLIYFSYDVKMKEKGDIPEGYSVSREKKERFSLILESASTNQTSMYLCASSSFTGIHQPQHFGDGTRLSIL.